This T cell receptor (beta chain) is drawn from a study of Ad26.COV2.S vaccination and SARS-CoV-2 variants. Trimming shortened V by 4 bases and J by 6 bases, and 9 bases separated the two germline ends. Germline V gives CDR1 LNHDA, CDR2 SQIVND (reference sequence). The CDR3 contains 13 residues. Notes on the study in general: Placebo recipients and vaccine recipients were similar in non-spike TCR breadth. Overall T cell responses may have been underestimated by the analyses of TCR breadth and depth. Greater spike-specific TCR breadth was seen in vaccine recipients than in placebo recipients. Once vaccination had occurred, spike-specific CD8+ and CD4+ T cell responses reportedly showed substantial breadth.

Points on this clone: Its specificity is unknown.

TCRdb keeps only in-frame clones here, not all; method: immunoSEQ multiplex PCR. Among about 350,000 clones listed, 90% to 95% were seen once. This sample comprised peripheral blood, obtained after recovery from COVID-19. The TCR originated in a human donor who had recovered from COVID-19. The chain carries TRBV19 and TRBJ1-4; D gene uncertain. Written as DNA, the CDR3 is TGTGCCAGTAGTAGGGAGACTTATGAAAAACTGTTTTTT. Translating gives CASSRETYEKLFF. The entire variable domain, with the rest obtained from reference TRBV19 and TRBJ1-4, is as follows: DGGITQSPKYLFRKEGQNVTLSCEQNLNHDAMYWYRQDPGQGLRLIYYSQIVNDFQKGDIAEGYSVSREKKESFPLTVTSAQKNPTAFYLCASSRETYEKLFFGSGTQLSVL.